The clone carrying this T cell receptor beta chain was recorded only once. As yet, its antigen is unknown. The CDR3 is 13 amino acids. Germline V gene data show CDR1 as SGHTA and CDR2 as FQGNSA. V gave up 1 base and J gave up 4 bases, with 7 bases separating them. This entry belongs to a study of cytomegalovirus exposure and HLA in healthy donors. Whole-study findings and limits: In most subjects, TCR beta sequences reportedly gave accurate predictions of HLA-A and HLA-B alleles. Association of a missense DCLRE1C variant with TCR beta V- and J-gene trimming was reported in a later analysis.

With 60 Vbeta and 13 Jbeta primers, the PCR was carried out. The table came from immunoSEQ multiplex PCR; TCRdb's copy has only in-frame clones and leaves some out. The sample lists roughly 34,000 clones, 60% to 75% seen once, with over 6.5% in the top ten. The chain recombines TRBV7-2 with TRBJ1-1; D is uncertain. This clonotype was obtained from a man under 40 in good health and CMV-seronegative. The sequenced sample was PBMCs. CDR3: CASSLVESTEAFF. DNA for the CDR3: TGTGCCAGCAGCTTAGTCGAGAGCACTGAAGCTTTCTTT.